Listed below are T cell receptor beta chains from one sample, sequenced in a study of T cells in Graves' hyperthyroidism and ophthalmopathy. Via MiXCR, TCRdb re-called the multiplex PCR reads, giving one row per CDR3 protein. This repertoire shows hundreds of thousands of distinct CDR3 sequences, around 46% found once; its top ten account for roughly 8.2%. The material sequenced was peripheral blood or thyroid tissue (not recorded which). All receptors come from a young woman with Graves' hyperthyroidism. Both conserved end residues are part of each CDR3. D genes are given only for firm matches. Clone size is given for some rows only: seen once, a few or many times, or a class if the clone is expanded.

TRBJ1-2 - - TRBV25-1 TGTGCCAGCACCATTGGGTATGGCTACACCTTC CASTIGYGYTF
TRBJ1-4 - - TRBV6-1 TGTGCCAGCAGAGACCAGGACACCCCTGAAAAACTGTTTTTT CASRDQDTPEKLFF
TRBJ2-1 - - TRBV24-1 TGTGCCACCAGTGATCCCCGGGAGTACGGTGAGCAGTTCTTC CATSDPREYGEQFF
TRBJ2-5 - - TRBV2 TGTGCCAGCAGTGAGAGGCGCCAAGAGACCCAGTACTTC CASSERRQETQYF
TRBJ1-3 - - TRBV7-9 TGTGCCAGCAGCGTAACCGGGACATATCTAAATGCTGGAAACACCATATATTTT CASSVTGTYLNAGNTIYF
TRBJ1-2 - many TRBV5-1 TGCGCCAGCAGTCAAGGCATGAGCGGTGATGGCTACACCTTC CASSQGMSGDGYTF
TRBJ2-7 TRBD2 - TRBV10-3 TGTGCCAGCACCCGCAGCCGCACTAGCGGGAGGGAGCAGTACTTC CASTRSRTSGREQYF
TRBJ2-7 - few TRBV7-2 TGTGCCAGCAGCTCCCGGGACCTTCACTACGAGCAGTACTTC CASSSRDLHYEQYF
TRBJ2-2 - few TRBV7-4 TGTGCCAGCTGCCAGGGATCTTACACCGGGGAGCTGTTTTTT CASCQGSYTGELFF
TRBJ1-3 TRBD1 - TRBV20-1 TGCAGTGCCCAGACAGGGTACGGAAACACCATATATTTT CSAQTGYGNTIYF
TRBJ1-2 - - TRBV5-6 TGTGCCAGCTCTGCCAGCTATGGCTACACCTTC CASSASYGYTF
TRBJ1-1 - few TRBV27 TGTGCCAGCAGTTTATCTTACAGCCTGAACACTGAAGCTTTCTTT CASSLSYSLNTEAFF
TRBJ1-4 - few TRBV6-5 TGTGCCAGCAGTTCCCGTCACTCAGCAACTAATGAAAAACTGTTTTTT CASSSRHSATNEKLFF
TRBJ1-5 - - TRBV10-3 TGTGCCACCAACGGACAGCTCAATCAGCCCCAGCATTTT CATNGQLNQPQHF
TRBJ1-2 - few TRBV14 TGTGCCAGCAGTTTCACGACAGGAAATGGCTACACCTTC CASSFTTGNGYTF
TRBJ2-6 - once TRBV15 TGTGCCACCAGCGGACATTCACGCTCTGGGGCCAACGTCCTGACTTTC CATSGHSRSGANVLTF
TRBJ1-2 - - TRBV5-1 TGCGCCAGCAGCGTAGGACACTCTGGCTACACCTTC CASSVGHSGYTF
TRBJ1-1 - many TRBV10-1 TGCGCCAGCAGTGAGTCGGGGAACACTGAAGCTTTCTTT CASSESGNTEAFF
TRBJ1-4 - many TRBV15 TGTGCCACCAGCAGAGATGCAGGGAATGAAAAACTGTTTTTT CATSRDAGNEKLFF
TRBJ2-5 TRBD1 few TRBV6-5 TGTGCCAGCAGAGGGACAGGGAGTGGAGAGACCCAGTACTTC CASRGTGSGETQYF
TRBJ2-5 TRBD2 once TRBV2 TGTGCCAGCTCACCATCTAGCGGGAGGCTAGAGACCCAGTACTTC CASSPSSGRLETQYF
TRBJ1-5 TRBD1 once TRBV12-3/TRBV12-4 TGTGCCAGCAGTCTACCGGCAGGGGGAGGGAATCAGCCCCAGCATTTT CASSLPAGGGNQPQHF
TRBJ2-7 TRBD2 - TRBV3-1 TGTGCCAGCAGCCGAAGACTAGCGGAGTACGAGCAGTACTTC CASSRRLAEYEQYF
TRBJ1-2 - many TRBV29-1 TGCAGCGTAAGGCGACAGGCTAACTATGGCTACACCTTC CSVRRQANYGYTF
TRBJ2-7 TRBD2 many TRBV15 TGTGCCACCAGCAGAGACACTAGCGGGAGTTACGAGCAGTACTTC CATSRDTSGSYEQYF
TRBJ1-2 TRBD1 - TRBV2 TGTGCCAGCATGAAGGACCGGGACAGGGGCCGATATGGCTACACCTTC CASMKDRDRGRYGYTF
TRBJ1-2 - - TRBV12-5 TGTGTTAGTGGTTTGAGGAGTTATGGCTACACCTTC CVSGLRSYGYTF
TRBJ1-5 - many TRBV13 TGTGCCAGTTCCTACGGGGACAATCAGCCCCAGCATTTT CASSYGDNQPQHF
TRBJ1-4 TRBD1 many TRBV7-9 TGTGCCAGCAGCTTGACAGGGAATGAAAAACTGTTTTTT CASSLTGNEKLFF
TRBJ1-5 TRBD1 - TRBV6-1 TGTGCCAGCAGTCCAGCCGGGACAGGGGATCAGCCCCAGCATTTT CASSPAGTGDQPQHF
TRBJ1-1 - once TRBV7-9 TGTGCCAGCAGTTTATCCCAACCCGCATTACAGCAGACTGAAGCTTTCTTT CASSLSQPALQQTEAFF
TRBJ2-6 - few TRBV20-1 TGCAGTGCTAGAGTTCGGGGCTCTGGGGCCAACGTCCTGACTTTC CSARVRGSGANVLTF
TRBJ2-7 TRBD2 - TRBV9 TGTGCCAGCAGCCATCGGGGGGAAAGCGAGCAGTACTTC CASSHRGESEQYF
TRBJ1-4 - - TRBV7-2 TGTGCCAGCAGAACAGGGACGAATGAAAAACTGTTTTTT CASRTGTNEKLFF
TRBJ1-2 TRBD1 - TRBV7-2 TGTGCCAGCAGCTCAGGACAGGGAGGCTTAGACTATGGCTACACCTTC CASSSGQGGLDYGYTF
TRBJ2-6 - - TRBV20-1 TGCAGTACCCAAGCGGGCACTTTCTCTGGGGCCAACGTCCTGACTTTC CSTQAGTFSGANVLTF
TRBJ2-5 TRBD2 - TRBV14 TGTGCCAGCGGCCAAGCGGGACGTTCTCCGTACTTC CASGQAGRSPYF
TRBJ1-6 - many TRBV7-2 TGTGCCAGCAGCTTTGAAACAGGCGTCACCGGGCTCCACTTT CASSFETGVTGLHF
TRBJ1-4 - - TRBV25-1 TGTGCCAGCAGTATAATTGCAACTAATGAAAAACTGTTTTTT CASSIIATNEKLFF
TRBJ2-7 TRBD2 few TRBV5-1 TGCGCCAGCAGAAACCGTCCTAGCGGAGGGGAGCAGTACTTC CASRNRPSGGEQYF
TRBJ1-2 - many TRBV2 TGTGCCAGCAGTCCGAGATACTATGGCTACACCTTC CASSPRYYGYTF
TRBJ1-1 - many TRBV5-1 TGTGCCAGCAGCTTAGGACAGTCTGAAGCTTTCTTT CASSLGQSEAFF
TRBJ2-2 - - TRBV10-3 TGTGCCAGCAGTTACAGGCAAGCGAACACCGGGGAGCTGTTTTTT CASSYRQANTGELFF
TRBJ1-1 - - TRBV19 TGTGCCAGCAAGGACTTATACAACACTGAAGCTTTCTTT CASKDLYNTEAFF
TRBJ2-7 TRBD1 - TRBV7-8 TGTGCCAGCAGCAAGGGACAGGGTAAAGTGCAGTACTTC CASSKGQGKVQYF
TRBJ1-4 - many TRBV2 TGTGCCAGCCTGGGAGCAGGGATAGGTGAAAAACTGTTTTTT CASLGAGIGEKLFF
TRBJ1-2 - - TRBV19 TGTGCCAGTAGTATTGGTGGCTACACCTTC CASSIGGYTF
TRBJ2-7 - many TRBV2 TGTGCCAGCAGTGATATTACTAGTTACGAGCAGTACTTC CASSDITSYEQYF
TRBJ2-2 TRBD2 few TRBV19 TGTGCCAGTAGGGGACTAGTGACCGGGGAGCTGTTTTTT CASRGLVTGELFF
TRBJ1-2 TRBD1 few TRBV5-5 TGCGCCAGCAACCCACAGGGGGCTGGCTATGGCTACACCTTC CASNPQGAGYGYTF
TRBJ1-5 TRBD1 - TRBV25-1 TGTGCCAGCAGCCCCCCGGGACAGGGGGTCCTTAGGGGCAATCAGCCCCAGCATTTT CASSPPGQGVLRGNQPQHF
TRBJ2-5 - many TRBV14 TGTGCCAGCAGCCAAGGGGTACAAGAGACCCAGTACTTC CASSQGVQETQYF
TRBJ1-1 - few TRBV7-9 TGTGCCAGCAGCTTGGGACCAGACGAAGCTTTCTTT CASSLGPDEAFF